This passage covers 21 T cell receptor beta chains from one sample sequenced in a study of Ad26.COV2.S vaccination and SARS-CoV-2 variants. Treatment: some 20 received Ad26.COV2.S at low or high dose, single or two shots; several received placebo; per-sample allocation not given. The study sampled participants on day 63 after the first vaccine or placebo injection. Method: immunoSEQ multiplex PCR; TCRdb's copy keeps in-frame clones and lacks some. Among a few hundred thousand clones listed, over 75% were seen once. The sample consisted of peripheral blood, taken in a trial of Ad26.COV2.S vaccine versus placebo. Receptors originate from a person between 18 and 65 years old who received the Ad26.COV2.S COVID-19 vaccine or a placebo.

The J gene is TRBJ2-7, the V gene TRBV11-2; no firm D call. The CDR3 has 11 residues. Trimming took off 5 bases at V and 2 bases at J, with 4 bases between the two ends. Germline V gene data show CDR1 as SGHAT and CDR2 as FQNNGV. For the CDR3, the DNA is TGTGCCAGCAGCCAAGCCTACGAGCAGTACTTC. Its translation is CASSQAYEQYF.

The V call is TRBV5-1, the J call TRBJ1-6; D is unclear. Per germline, CDR1 SGHRS and CDR2 YFSETQ. Trimming shortened V by 4 bases and J by 3 bases, and 17 bases separated the two germline ends. The CDR3 spans 17 residues. CDR3 sequence reads: CASSPDHGRFYNSPLHF. The CDR3 DNA sequence: TGCGCCAGCAGCCCGGACCATGGGCGTTTCTATAATTCACCCCTCCACTTT.

The genes are TRBV7-2 and TRBJ2-3; 9 nucleotides agree with TRBD2. With V trimmed by 0 bases and J by 2 bases, 3 bases remained unmatched. This CDR3 region has 16 residues. Germline V gives CDR1 SGHTA, CDR2 FQGNSA. CDR3 in DNA: TGTGCCAGCAGCTTAGCTGGCGGGGGGGTCACAGATACGCAGTATTTT. Its protein is CASSLAGGGVTDTQYF.

The chain links TRBV5-4 to TRBJ1-1, with D perhaps matching TRBD1 (6 bases). The CDR3 loop spans 15 amino acids. Germline CDR1 is SGHNT and CDR2 is YYREEE (reference sequence). Between the trimmed V and J ends, which lost 3 bases and 4 bases, there was a span of 16 bases. The CDR3 DNA reads as TGTGCCAGCAGCTCTGGGGGGGGCTCTGCCACTGAAGCTTTCTTT. It specifies CASSSGGGSATEAFF.

This clone was seen once. The chain has TRBV7-9 and TRBJ1-1; 9 positions agree with TRBD1. The CDR3 length is 15 residues. Looked up from germline, CDR1 is SEHNR and CDR2 is FQNEAQ (reference sequence). V dropped 5 bases and J dropped 6; count of bases not matched to a gene: 10. CDR3 sequence: CASSPDRGPWAEAFF. The DNA for the CDR3 is TGTGCCAGCAGCCCGGACAGGGGACCGTGGGCTGAAGCTTTCTTT.

The rearrangement uses TRBV19 and TRBJ2-2, with 14 positions matching TRBD2. V lost 7 bases, J lost 2 bases, and 9 bases stayed unmatched. CDR3 length equals 18 residues. Germline CDR1 LNHDA, CDR2 SQIVND (reference sequence). The CDR3 sequence is CASKTFGLAGGNTGELFF. The DNA of the CDR3 is TGTGCCAGTAAGACCTTCGGACTAGCGGGGGGAAACACCGGGGAGCTGTTTTTT.

The gene calls are TRBV9 and TRBJ1-6, with 10 bases that match TRBD1. The length of the CDR3 is 15 residues. Germline V gene sequence: CDR1 SGDLS, CDR2 YYNGEE. The trim removed 2 bases at V and 8 bases at J, leaving 4 bases unmatched. Written as DNA, the CDR3 is TGTGCCAGCAGCGTGTACGGGACAGGGGATTCACCCCTCCACTTT. This gives the protein CASSVYGTGDSPLHF.

The chain carries TRBV9 and TRBJ2-7; D remains ambiguous. The V gene's germline CDR1 is SGDLS and CDR2 YYNGEE. The CDR3 loop spans 12 amino acids. V lost 4 bases, J lost 0 bases, and 5 bases lay in between. In DNA form, the CDR3 reads TGTGCCAGCAGCCCCGACTCCTACGAGCAGTACTTC. Its protein is CASSPDSYEQYF.

The V and J genes are TRBV12-3 or TRBV12-4 and TRBJ1-1; TRBD1 might be the D (6 bases). V lost 7 bases to trimming and J lost 11 bases, with 17 bases between them. The CDR3 consists of 12 residues. Written as DNA, the CDR3 is TGTGCCAGCAACTCGGGAGGGGGTGGCGCTTTCTTT. Amino acids: CASNSGGGGAFF.

This clone was counted only a few times. J is TRBJ1-5 and V is TRBV19; no reliable D call. V was pared by 5 bases and J by 4 bases, with 9 bases between. The germline gives CDR1 LNHDA, CDR2 SQIVND (reference sequence). The CDR3 has 13 residues. The CDR3 coding sequence is TGTGCCAGTAGTCAAGGGATGAATCAGCCCCAGCATTTT. It yields the protein CASSQGMNQPQHF.

J is TRBJ1-2 and V is TRBV12-3 or TRBV12-4, with D hard to call. The CDR3 spans 12 residues. Trimming took 3 bases from V and 4 from J, leaving 6 bases between them. This chain's CDR3 is CASSFGIYGYTF. As DNA, the CDR3 is TGTGCCAGCAGTTTCGGGATCTATGGCTACACCTTC.

The chain recombines TRBV11-1 with TRBJ2-3; either TRBD1 or TRBD2 may supply D (5 bases each). The CDR3 spans 16 residues. Per the germline V gene, CDR1 is SGHAT and CDR2 is FQDESV (reference sequence). Trimming shortened V by 5 bases and J by 3 bases, and 18 bases separated the two germline ends. CDR3 in amino acids: CASSLTWLGVTDTQYF. In DNA, the CDR3 is TGTGCCAGCAGCCTTACGTGGTTGGGGGTAACAGATACGCAGTATTTT.

The chain carries TRBV5-1 and TRBJ1-4; D is possibly TRBD1 (5 bases). V lost 4 bases and J 6 bases, leaving 13 bases between the germline ends. The germline CDR1 and CDR2 sequences are SGHRS and YFSETQ. This CDR3 is 14 amino acids long. The CDR3 DNA sequence: TGCGCCAGCAGCCGCCAGGGTGTAGATGAAAAACTGTTTTTT. Residues: CASSRQGVDEKLFF.

This clone was seen a few times. This chain joins TRBV6-2 or TRBV6-3 and TRBJ2-6, with 9 bases fitting TRBD1. Germline CDR1 MNHEY, CDR2 SVGEGT. J was trimmed by 0 bases and V by 1 base; bases with no gene match: 1. The CDR3 is made up of 17 amino acids. The DNA for the CDR3 is TGTGCCAGCAGTTACTGGGACAGGGCCTCTGGGGCCAACGTCCTGACTTTC. Its translation: CASSYWDRASGANVLTF.

V and J are TRBV7-3 and TRBJ2-5; D may be TRBD2 (5 bases). This CDR3 is built from 14 residues. Germline CDR1 and CDR2: SGHTA and FQGTGA. V was shortened by 1 base and J by 6 bases, with 12 bases between the two germline ends. CDR3 loop: CASSLRADRQTQYF. The CDR3 bases are TGTGCCAGCAGCTTAAGAGCGGATCGCCAGACCCAGTACTTC.

The chain employs TRBV3-1 (or the pseudogene TRBV3-2) and TRBJ1-5; TRBD1 is a possible D gene (6 bases). Germline CDR1 reads LGHDT; CDR2 reads YNNKEL (reference sequence). CDR3 length: 13 residues. Trimming took 2 bases from V and 7 from J, leaving 9 bases between them. The CDR3 bases are TGTGCCAGCAGCCAACAGGGGAAACAGCCCCAGCATTTT. It is translated as CASSQQGKQPQHF.

This sequence joins TRBV12-3 or TRBV12-4 and TRBJ1-2; D may be TRBD1 (5 bases). This CDR3 spans 13 amino acids. Trimming cost V 7 bases and J 1 base, with 10 bases left between them. CDR3 DNA sequence: TGTGCCAGCAAAGGGGATATTAACTATGGCTACACCTTC. Translated: CASKGDINYGYTF.

The CDR3 loop reads CASSLSSGGLTDTQYF. CDR3 DNA: TGCGCCAGCAGCCTTTCTAGCGGGGGCCTCACAGATACGCAGTATTTT. The chain combines TRBV4-1 with TRBJ2-3, with 10 nucleotides matching TRBD2. V gave up 4 bases and J gave up 2 bases; unmatched junction bases: 6. Germline-derived CDR1 and CDR2 are MGHRA and YSYEKL. The length of the CDR3 is 16 residues.

Worth noting for this clone: This sample also contains other DNA sequences that code for the same CDR3. CDR3 DNA: TGTGCCAGCAGCGTAGGAACTGCAACTAATGAAAAACTGTTTTTT. This translates into CASSVGTATNEKLFF. V is TRBV9 and J is TRBJ1-4; the D is unclear. The CDR3 has 15 amino acids. Germline assignment: CDR1 SGDLS and CDR2 YYNGEE. V lost 0 bases to trimming and J lost 0 bases, with 6 bases between them.

Here the CDR3 reads CASSDSDWAYNEQFF. The CDR3 bases are TGTGCCAGCAGTGATTCTGACTGGGCCTACAATGAGCAGTTCTTC. This chain links TRBV2 with TRBJ2-1; D is unresolved. Looked up from germline, CDR1 is SNHLY and CDR2 is FYNNEI. This CDR3 has 15 residues. The germline V and J ends were trimmed by 3 bases and 2 bases, with 11 bases remaining between them.

The chain links TRBV6-5 to TRBJ2-1; 9 bases are a match to TRBD2. The ends lost 2 bases at V and 6 bases at J; junction bases unmatched: 5. The CDR3 sequence is 15 residues long. Germline V lookup: CDR1 MNHEY, CDR2 SVGAGI. CDR3 sequence: CASSYMRGGSNEQFF. The DNA for the CDR3 is TGTGCCAGCAGTTACATGCGGGGGGGGTCCAATGAGCAGTTCTTC.